The clone carrying this T cell receptor (beta chain) was detected a few times. What it binds is not known. The source of the sample is a study of beta chain features in type 1 diabetes. Via CD45RO/CCR7/CD25/CD127/CD95/CD27, cells of the CD4+ naive, central memory, regulatory and stem cell-like memory subsets were sorted. Whole-study results and caveats: At VDJ recombination sites, type 1 diabetes patients had fewer insertions and more deleted nucleotides.

TCRB transcripts that were expressed got sequenced, as all of the isolated RNA had been reverse transcribed. Repertoires were generated with immunoSEQ multiplex PCR, while TCRdb's copy carries only in-frame clones and drops some. The sample lists fewer than 250,000 clones, 55% to 70% occurring once. The CDR3 is 13 residues long. The V end was cut by 1 base, the J end by 9 bases, with 10 bases between. The germline V gene has CDR1 SEHNR and CDR2 FQNEAQ (reference sequence). Sequencing was carried out using naive CD4+ T cells from blood. The sequence was obtained from a man in his thirties or forties in good health. This chain connects TRBV7-9 to TRBJ2-1; D gene uncertain. The CDR3, as DNA: TGTGCCAGCAGCTTAGTTACAGTCCGTGAGCAGTTCTTC. Its protein product is CASSLVTVREQFF.